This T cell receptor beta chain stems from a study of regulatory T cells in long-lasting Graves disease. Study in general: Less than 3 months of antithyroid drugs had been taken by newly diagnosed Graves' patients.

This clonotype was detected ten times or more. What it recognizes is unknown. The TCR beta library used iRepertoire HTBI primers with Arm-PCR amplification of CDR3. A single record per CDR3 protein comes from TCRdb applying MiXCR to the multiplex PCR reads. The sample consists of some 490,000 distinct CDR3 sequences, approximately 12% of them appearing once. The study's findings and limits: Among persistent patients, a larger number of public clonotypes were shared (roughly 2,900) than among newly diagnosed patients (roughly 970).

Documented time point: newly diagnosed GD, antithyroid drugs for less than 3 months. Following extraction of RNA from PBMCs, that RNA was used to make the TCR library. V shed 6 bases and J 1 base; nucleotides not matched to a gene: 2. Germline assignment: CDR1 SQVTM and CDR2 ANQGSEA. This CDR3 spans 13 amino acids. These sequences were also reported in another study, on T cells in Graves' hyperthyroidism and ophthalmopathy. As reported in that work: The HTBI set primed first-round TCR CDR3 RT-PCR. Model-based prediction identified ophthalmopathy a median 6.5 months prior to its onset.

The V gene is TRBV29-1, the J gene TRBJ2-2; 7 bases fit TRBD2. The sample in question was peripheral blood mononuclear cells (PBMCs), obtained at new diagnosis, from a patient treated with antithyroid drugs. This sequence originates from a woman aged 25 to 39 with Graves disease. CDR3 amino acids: CSVKRENTGELFF. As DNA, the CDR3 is TGCAGCGTCAAGCGGGAGAACACCGGGGAGCTGTTTTTT.